This entry describes one TCR beta chain. Its antigen is as yet unknown. This specimen comes from a study of OX40 agonist ivuxolimab in advanced cancers. About the research overall: Dose-escalation cases comprised hepatocellular carcinoma, melanoma, renal cell or head and neck cancer.

TCRdb's copy holds only in-frame clones and misses some; the assay was immunoSEQ multiplex PCR. The sample lists approximately 25,000 clones, around 88% occurring once. General study findings and limits: CD8+ T cells were the subset that, on average, had more expanded clones than CD4+.

The germline CDR1 and CDR2 sequences are MNHEY and SMNVEV (reference sequence). CDR3 size: 14 residues. V lost 3 bases to trimming and J lost 3 bases; unmatched junction nucleotides: 2. The TCR sequence derives from an adult with an advanced solid tumor such as melanoma, head and neck, liver or kidney cancer. Sequenced here: CD4+ or CD8+ T cells sorted from blood, sampled in a trial of the OX40 agonist ivuxolimab. The rearrangement links TRBV27 to TRBJ2-7, with TRBD1 matching 10 bases. CDR3 in DNA: TGTGCCAGCAGTTTCGGGACAGGGGTCTACGAGCAGTACTTC. Translation gives CASSFGTGVYEQYF.